The rows below give T cell receptor beta chains drawn from one sample of a study of T cell changes during pregnancy in multiple sclerosis. Method: immunoSEQ multiplex PCR; TCRdb's copy keeps in-frame clones and lacks some. Here the sample spans under 50,000 clones, roughly 90% being singletons. Specimen: CD8+ T cells from peripheral blood mononuclear cells, collected before pregnancy. These receptors originate from a female donor with multiple sclerosis, enrolled in a pregnancy study. Each CDR3 is given with its conserved first and last residue. A D gene is named only where the DNA matches it firmly. Rows give clone size only sometimes, using once, few, many, or a class for an expanded clone.

D gene | J gene | clone size | V gene | CDR3 protein | CDR3 DNA
- | TRBJ1-6 | - | TRBV25-1 | CASSDRGRGPLHF | TGTGCCAGCAGTGATAGGGGAAGAGGACCCCTCCACTTT
TRBD1 | TRBJ2-6 | - | TRBV30 | CAWSRTGGSGANVLTF | TGTGCCTGGAGTAGGACAGGGGGCTCTGGGGCCAACGTCCTGACTTTC
TRBD2 | TRBJ2-1 | - | TRBV6-4 | CASSDSRGGNEQFF | TGTGCCAGCAGTGACTCGCGGGGGGGCAATGAGCAGTTCTTC
TRBD1 | TRBJ1-6 | - | TRBV6-5 | CASSVGQGYSPLHF | TGTGCCAGCAGTGTGGGACAGGGTTATTCACCCCTCCACTTT
TRBD2 | TRBJ2-2 | once | TRBV7-3 | CASSLRARGGSAGELFF | TGTGCCAGCAGCTTAAGGGCGCGGGGGGGCAGTGCCGGGGAGCTGTTTTTT
TRBD1 | TRBJ2-7 | - | TRBV7-3 | CASSSGQGRYEQYF | TGTGCCAGCAGCTCAGGACAGGGAAGGTACGAGCAGTACTTC
- | TRBJ2-7 | once | TRBV28 | CASRRQDGRHEQYF | TGTGCCAGCAGAAGGCAGGATGGGAGGCACGAGCAGTACTTC
TRBD2 | TRBJ2-2 | - | TRBV5-1 | CASSRLAGTGELFF | TGCGCCAGCAGCCGGCTAGCGGGCACCGGGGAGCTGTTTTTT
TRBD2 | TRBJ2-3 | - | TRBV7-3 | CASSLGLAGWDTQYF | TGTGCCAGCAGCTTGGGACTAGCGGGATGGGATACGCAGTATTTT
- | TRBJ1-2 | - | TRBV5-6 | CASSLEGQHGYTF | TGTGCCAGCAGCTTGGAGGGACAACATGGCTACACCTTC
TRBD1 | TRBJ1-2 | - | TRBV4-1 | CASSQDGTGNYGYTF | TGCGCCAGCAGCCAAGATGGGACAGGGAACTATGGCTACACCTTC
- | TRBJ1-1 | - | TRBV5-4 | CASSRDRPTEAFF | TGTGCCAGCAGCCGTGACAGGCCCACTGAAGCTTTCTTT
TRBD1 | TRBJ1-1 | - | TRBV15 | CATSRGQGFMNTEAFF | TGTGCCACCAGCAGGGGACAGGGTTTCATGAACACTGAAGCTTTCTTT
TRBD2 | TRBJ2-3 | - | TRBV29-1 | CSVEVIAGDDVDTQYF | TGCAGCGTTGAAGTAATAGCGGGAGATGATGTAGATACGCAGTATTTT
- | TRBJ1-1 | - | TRBV7-9 | CASSNGQPNTEAFF | TGTGCCAGCAGCAACGGACAGCCGAACACTGAAGCTTTCTTT
TRBD1 | TRBJ2-2 | - | TRBV9 | CASSERDRGTGELFF | TGTGCCAGCAGCGAAAGGGACAGGGGGACCGGGGAGCTGTTTTTT
TRBD2 | TRBJ2-1 | - | TRBV27 | CASSPAGVLSYNEQFF | TGTGCCAGCAGCCCAGCGGGGGTTCTCTCCTACAATGAGCAGTTCTTC
- | TRBJ2-3 | - | TRBV4-1 | CASSQEYAGADTQYF | TGCGCCAGCAGCCAAGAATACGCCGGGGCAGATACGCAGTATTTT
TRBD2 | TRBJ2-5 | - | TRBV7-9 | CASSAGLAGETQYF | TGTGCCAGCAGCGCGGGACTAGCGGGGGAGACCCAGTACTTC
TRBD1 | TRBJ2-3 | - | TRBV2 | CASSVRWGIGTGVEDTQYF | TGTGCCAGCAGTGTCCGTTGGGGGATAGGGACAGGGGTCGAGGATACGCAGTATTTT
TRBD1 | TRBJ2-4 | - | TRBV2 | CASSPDRVDIQYF | TGTGCCAGCAGTCCCGACAGGGTTGACATTCAGTACTTC
TRBD2 | TRBJ2-1 | - | TRBV7-2 | CASSPRLADLYNEQFF | TGTGCCAGCAGCCCCCGACTAGCGGACCTTTATAATGAGCAGTTCTTC
TRBD1 | TRBJ2-6 | - | TRBV15 | CATSRDPGQGSGANVLTF | TGTGCCACCAGCAGGGATCCGGGACAGGGCTCTGGGGCCAACGTCCTGACTTTC
TRBD1 | TRBJ1-1 | - | TRBV7-9 | CASSFSRTGGVGTEAFF | TGTGCCAGCAGCTTTTCCCGGACAGGGGGAGTGGGCACTGAAGCTTTCTTT
- | TRBJ2-7 | - | TRBV7-9 | CASSAMDREGEQYF | TGTGCCAGCAGCGCGATGGACAGGGAGGGCGAGCAGTACTTC
TRBD1 | TRBJ1-1 | - | TRBV13 | CASSLSGGGNTEAFF | TGTGCCAGCAGCTTATCAGGGGGTGGGAACACTGAAGCTTTCTTT
- | TRBJ2-5 | - | TRBV13 | CASSFAREETQYF | TGTGCCAGCAGCTTTGCCAGGGAAGAGACCCAGTACTTC
- | TRBJ1-2 | - | TRBV10-3 | CAISGPGTYAGYTF | TGTGCCATCAGTGGGCCCGGGACATATGCCGGCTACACCTTC
TRBD1 | TRBJ2-6 | - | TRBV6-6 | CASSRDSPGANVLTF | TGTGCCAGCAGCAGGGACAGCCCTGGGGCCAACGTCCTGACTTTC
TRBD1 | TRBJ2-1 | - | TRBV7-9 | CASSIRQGASNEQFF | TGTGCCAGCAGCATCCGACAGGGGGCGAGCAATGAGCAGTTCTTC
TRBD1 | TRBJ2-1 | - | TRBV5-1 | CASSSRTGYNEQFF | TGCGCCAGCAGCTCCCGGACAGGTTACAATGAGCAGTTCTTC
- | TRBJ2-7 | once | TRBV11-2 | CASSLVTRRDGAYEQYF | TGTGCCAGCAGCTTAGTAACTAGGCGGGACGGAGCCTACGAGCAGTACTTC
- | TRBJ1-1 | - | TRBV27 | CASSLGRRTEAFF | TGTGCCAGCAGTCTGGGGAGGAGAACTGAAGCTTTCTTT
- | TRBJ1-1 | - | TRBV27 | CASSSPGLDTEAFF | TGTGCCAGCAGTTCCCCCGGGTTGGACACTGAAGCTTTCTTT
TRBD1 | TRBJ1-5 | - | TRBV5-6 | CASSLGDRDQPQHF | TGTGCCAGCAGCTTGGGTGACAGGGATCAGCCCCAGCATTTT
TRBD1 | TRBJ2-6 | - | TRBV19 | CASSIPGDRALKGANVLTF | TGTGCCAGTAGCATCCCCGGGGACAGAGCCCTAAAGGGGGCCAACGTCCTGACTTTC
TRBD1 | TRBJ2-5 | - | TRBV7-9 | CASSRTRTGQETQYF | TGTGCCAGCAGCCGAACTAGGACAGGACAAGAGACCCAGTACTTC
- | TRBJ2-3 | once | TRBV5-6 | CASSLSGGMDTQYF | TGTGCCAGCAGCTTGTCGGGTGGAATGGATACGCAGTATTTT
TRBD1 | TRBJ2-7 | - | TRBV27 | CASSLGDSSYEQYF | TGTGCCAGCAGTTTAGGGGACAGCTCCTACGAGCAGTACTTC
TRBD1 | TRBJ2-3 | - | TRBV6-6 | CASSRPRDRDTDTQYF | TGTGCCAGCAGTCGCCCCCGGGACAGAGACACAGATACGCAGTATTTT
TRBD2 | TRBJ2-7 | - | TRBV9 | CASSVGAGEQYF | TGTGCCAGCAGCGTAGGAGCGGGGGAGCAGTACTTC
- | TRBJ1-5 | - | TRBV9 | CASSVGPGVGNQPQHF | TGTGCCAGCAGCGTAGGTCCAGGGGTAGGCAATCAGCCCCAGCATTTT
- | TRBJ2-7 | - | TRBV7-2 | CASSPWGRGTYEQYF | TGTGCCAGCAGCCCCTGGGGGCGGGGGACCTACGAGCAGTACTTC
TRBD2 | TRBJ2-1 | - | TRBV7-9 | CASSRTSGGAYNEQFF | TGTGCCAGCAGCCGGACTAGCGGGGGGGCGTACAATGAGCAGTTCTTC
TRBD2 | TRBJ2-2 | - | TRBV10-3 | CAISTSGGAGELFF | TGTGCCATCTCTACTAGCGGGGGGGCTGGGGAGCTGTTTTTT
- | TRBJ2-6 | - | TRBV27 | CASSLGPRGSGANVLTF | TGTGCCAGCAGTTTAGGCCCCCGGGGCTCTGGGGCCAACGTCCTGACTTTC
- | TRBJ1-2 | - | TRBV6-1 | CASSGDIFGYTF | TGTGCCAGCAGTGGGGACATTTTCGGCTACACCTTC
TRBD2 | TRBJ2-1 | - | TRBV28 | CASSPWGGKRDNEQFF | TGTGCCAGCAGTCCCTGGGGGGGGAAAAGGGACAATGAGCAGTTCTTC
- | TRBJ1-5 | - | TRBV6-1 | CASSERGTSNQPQHF | TGTGCCAGCAGTGAACGAGGGACAAGCAATCAGCCCCAGCATTTT
- | TRBJ2-2 | - | TRBV7-9 | CASILTGELFF | TGTGCCAGCATACTGACCGGGGAGCTGTTTTTT
- | TRBJ2-7 | - | TRBV19 | CARGPSVPSYEQYF | TGTGCCAGGGGACCTAGCGTACCCTCCTACGAGCAGTACTTC